This is a list of T cell receptor beta chains from one sample in a study of human T cells and chemical hapten exposure. Via MiXCR, TCRdb re-called the RACE reads, giving one row per CDR3 protein. Seen here are some 190,000 distinct CDR3 sequences, about a fifth observed once, and the top ten hold over 6.5%. The sample here was whole blood, taken in connection with sensitization to the hapten diphenylcyclopropenone (DPC). The receptors come from a woman aged 45-59 years with alopecia areata. Some clones in this sample may be carry-over from other donors' samples. CDR3s include the opening cysteine and the closing phenylalanine or tryptophan. The D gene is left open where the match is weak. Size is stated for part of the rows, as once, few or many counts, or as a class when the clone is expanded.

len	d_gene	v_gene	abundance	j_gene	CDR3aa	CDR3nt
12	-	TRBV18	many	TRBJ1-5	CASSPPNQPQHF	TGTGCCAGTAGTCCCCCTAATCAGCCCCAGCATTTT
14	-	TRBV29-1	many	TRBJ1-2	CSVEQGVGRYGYTF	TGCAGCGTTGAGCAGGGAGTCGGTCGCTATGGCTACACCTTC
13	-	TRBV11-2	once	TRBJ1-1	CAVYRRTDTEAFF	TGTGCCGTTTATCGTAGGACGGACACTGAAGCTTTCTTT
16	-	TRBV11-2	many	TRBJ2-1	CASSLVAGSSYNEQFF	TGTGCCAGCAGCTTAGTGGCAGGGAGCTCCTACAATGAGCAGTTCTTC
13	TRBD1	TRBV27	few	TRBJ2-7	CASRKQGAYEQYF	TGTGCGAGCAGGAAACAGGGGGCTTACGAGCAGTACTTC
15	TRBD1	TRBV20-1	-	TRBJ2-5	CSAETGDLQRKTQYF	TGCAGTGCTGAGACAGGGGACCTTCAGAGAAAGACCCAGTACTTC
11	-	TRBV6-5	-	TRBJ2-3	CASTYRDTQYF	TGTGCCAGCACCTACCGAGATACGCAGTATTTT
14	-	TRBV20-1	few	TRBJ1-1	CSARPPTMNTEAFF	TGCAGTGCTAGACCCCCTACCATGAACACTGAAGCTTTCTTT
15	-	TRBV25-1	few	TRBJ2-1	CASSAPGVSYNEQFF	TGTGCCAGCAGTGCTCCGGGAGTCTCCTACAATGAGCAGTTCTTC
13	-	TRBV15	few	TRBJ2-1	CATSRDLGTEQFF	TGTGCCACCAGCAGAGATCTGGGTACTGAGCAGTTCTTC
16	-	TRBV21-1	few	TRBJ2-1	CATFIAGGLNCNEQFF	TGTGCCACCTTTATAGCGGGAGGACTTAATTGCAATGAGCAGTTCTTC
16	-	TRBV29-1	few	TRBJ2-2	CSVALPTGLNTGELFF	TGCAGCGTTGCTCTACCAACAGGGCTAAACACCGGGGAGCTGTTTTTT
17	-	TRBV7-9	-	TRBJ1-5	CASSFARQVIFSQPQHF	TGTGCCAGCAGCTTCGCCCGACAGGTTATTTTTAGTCAGCCCCAGCATTTT
16	TRBD1	TRBV20-1	-	TRBJ2-7	CSAPKEGQGGSYEQYF	TGCAGTGCCCCAAAGGAAGGACAGGGAGGATCCTACGAGCAGTACTTC
12	-	TRBV5-1	large	TRBJ1-3	CASGGSGNTIYF	TGCGCCAGCGGGGGGTCAGGAAACACCATATATTTT
16	TRBD2	TRBV3-1	-	TRBJ2-1	CASSHRSGRAYNEQFF	TGTGCCAGCAGCCACCGAAGCGGGAGAGCCTACAATGAGCAGTTCTTC
14	-	TRBV29-1	-	TRBJ1-2	CSVDPGPYFYGYTF	TGCAGCGTGGATCCTGGGCCCTACTTCTATGGCTACACCTTC
15	-	TRBV20-1	-	TRBJ2-4	CSASRGFEAKNIQYF	TGCAGTGCTAGTAGGGGGTTCGAAGCCAAAAACATTCAGTACTTC
12	TRBD1	TRBV29-1	-	TRBJ2-7	CSVEGQGAEQYF	TGCAGCGTTGAGGGACAGGGGGCCGAGCAGTACTTC
16	TRBD1	TRBV24-1	few	TRBJ2-1	CATSDTGQSYYNEQFF	TGTGCCACCAGTGATACGGGACAGTCTTATTACAATGAGCAGTTCTTC
15	-	TRBV7-3	few	TRBJ2-2	CASSLNPGATGELFF	TGTGCCAGCAGCTTAAACCCAGGGGCCACCGGGGAGCTGTTTTTT
14	-	TRBV7-9	-	TRBJ1-1	CASSGGGKTTEAFF	TGTGCCAGCAGCGGGGGAGGGAAGACCACTGAAGCTTTCTTT
13	-	TRBV11-2	-	TRBJ1-6	CASSLVGSFTLHF	TGTGCCAGCAGCTTAGTGGGCAGTTTCACCCTCCACTTT
13	-	TRBV11-2	few	TRBJ1-1	CASTRWGYPEAFF	TGTGCCAGCACCCGATGGGGGTACCCTGAAGCTTTCTTT
16	-	TRBV4-2	few	TRBJ2-4	CASSQVPSGGRDIQYF	TGTGCCAGCAGCCAAGTGCCATCTGGAGGCCGGGACATTCAGTACTTC
16	TRBD1	TRBV15	few	TRBJ1-4	CATSRVPTGGEEKLFF	TGTGCCACCAGCAGAGTCCCGACAGGGGGGGAAGAAAAACTGTTTTTT
14	TRBD1	TRBV7-9	-	TRBJ1-2	CASTNRQGAPGYTF	TGTGCCAGCACCAACCGACAGGGGGCGCCTGGCTACACCTTC
14	-	TRBV11-2	-	TRBJ2-1	CASSLAGENNEQFF	TGTGCCAGCAGCTTAGCGGGAGAGAACAATGAGCAGTTCTTC